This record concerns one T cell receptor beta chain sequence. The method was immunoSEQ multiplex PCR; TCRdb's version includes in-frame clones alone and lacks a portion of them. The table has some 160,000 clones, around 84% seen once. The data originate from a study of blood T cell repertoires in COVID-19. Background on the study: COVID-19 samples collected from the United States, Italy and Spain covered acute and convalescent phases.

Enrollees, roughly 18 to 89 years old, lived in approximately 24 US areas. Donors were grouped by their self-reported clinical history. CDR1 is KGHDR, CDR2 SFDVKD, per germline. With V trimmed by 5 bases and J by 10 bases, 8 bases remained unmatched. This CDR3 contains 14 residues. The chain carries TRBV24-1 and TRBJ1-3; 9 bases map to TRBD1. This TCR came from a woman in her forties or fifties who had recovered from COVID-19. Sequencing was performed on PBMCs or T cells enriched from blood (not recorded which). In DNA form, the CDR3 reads TGTGCCACCAGTGCGAAGGGGACAGGGTCAACCATATATTTT. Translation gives CATSAKGTGSTIYF.